The clone carrying this T cell receptor beta chain was observed a single time. Its antigen is undetermined. The repertoire was sequenced with immunoSEQ multiplex PCR; TCRdb's copy has only in-frame clones and lacks some. The table includes 60,000 to 80,000 clones, over 80% detected once. This specimen comes from a study of OX40 agonist ivuxolimab in advanced cancers. General study results and limits: CD4+ and CD8+ blood T cells expanded clonally by week 6 at 0.1 to 3.0 mg/kg.

This clonotype originated in an adult with an advanced solid tumor such as melanoma, head and neck, liver or kidney cancer. The sequences come from CD4+ or CD8+ T cells sorted from blood, collected in a trial of the OX40 agonist ivuxolimab.

The CDR3 here is CASSPSGTLADTQYF. The CDR3 DNA is TGTGCCAGCAGCCCGTCAGGGACCCTGGCAGATACGCAGTATTTT. The V and J genes are TRBV5-6 and TRBJ2-3, with D possibly being TRBD1 or TRBD2 (5 bases each). Trimming stripped 4 bases from V and 4 bases from J, with 16 bases between. This CDR3 contains 15 residues. Germline V gives CDR1 SGHDT, CDR2 YYEEEE.